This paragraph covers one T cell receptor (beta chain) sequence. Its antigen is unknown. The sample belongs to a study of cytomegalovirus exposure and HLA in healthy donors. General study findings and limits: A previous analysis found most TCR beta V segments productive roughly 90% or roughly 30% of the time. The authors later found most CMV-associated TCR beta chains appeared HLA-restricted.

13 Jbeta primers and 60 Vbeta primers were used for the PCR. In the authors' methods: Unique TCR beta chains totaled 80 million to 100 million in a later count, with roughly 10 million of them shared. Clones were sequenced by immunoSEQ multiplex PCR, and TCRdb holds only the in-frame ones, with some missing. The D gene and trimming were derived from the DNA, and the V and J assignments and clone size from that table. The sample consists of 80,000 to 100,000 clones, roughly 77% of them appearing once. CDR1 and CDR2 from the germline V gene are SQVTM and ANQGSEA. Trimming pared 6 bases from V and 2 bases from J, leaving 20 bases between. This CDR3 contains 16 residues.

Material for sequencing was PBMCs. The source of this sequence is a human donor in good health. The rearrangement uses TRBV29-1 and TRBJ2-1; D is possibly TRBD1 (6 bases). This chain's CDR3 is CSVEGHQKKAYNEQFF. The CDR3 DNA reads TGCAGCGTCGAGGGACACCAGAAGAAGGCCTACAATGAGCAGTTCTTC.